The clone carrying this TCR beta chain occurred a few times. This specimen belongs to a study of OX40 agonist ivuxolimab in advanced cancers. Study details: With a range of roughly 23 to 85, age averaged roughly 60 years, and around 80% were male.

Libraries were prepared by immunoSEQ multiplex PCR; TCRdb keeps only in-frame clonotypes and omits some of them. The data hold more than 75,000 clones, with under 90% observed a single time. CDR1 and CDR2 (germline): SGHRS, YFSETQ. The CDR3 is 15 amino acids. V gave up 4 bases and J gave up 0 bases, with 11 bases separating them. This chain connects TRBV5-1 to TRBJ2-1, with unresolved D. The sample in question was CD4+ or CD8+ T cells sorted from blood, obtained in a trial of the OX40 agonist ivuxolimab. The sequence derives from an adult with an advanced solid tumor such as melanoma, head and neck, liver or kidney cancer. The CDR3 region has the DNA TGCGCCAGCAGCCCAGACGGAACCTCCTACAATGAGCAGTTCTTC. As protein: CASSPDGTSYNEQFF.